The clone carrying this TCR beta chain was observed many times. V was clipped by 1 base and J by 1 base; unmatched bases: 6. The V gene's germline CDR1 is LNHNV and CDR2 YYDKDF (reference sequence). The CDR3 runs to 17 residues. The data are from a study of T cells in Graves' hyperthyroidism and ophthalmopathy. Using RNA transcripts as the source, TCR beta CDR3 regions were amplified. The study used the HTBI primer set for a first-round RT-PCR of the TCR CDR3. TCRdb reprocessed the multiplex PCR reads via MiXCR and lists one record per CDR3 protein. Of about 350,000 distinct CDR3 sequences detected, more than 11% appear once; the ten largest clones hold approximately 25%.

The sequence was obtained from a woman aged 30 to 39 with Graves' hyperthyroidism. The sequencing input was blood. This chain links TRBV15 with TRBJ2-5, with 10 bases lining up with TRBD2. The CDR3 DNA is TGTGCCACCAGCAGAGTCCCTCGACTAGCGGGCCAAGAGACCCAGTACTTC. This translates into CATSRVPRLAGQETQYF.